Below, 6 T cell receptor beta chains from the same sample are listed, as sequenced in a study of response to subunit inactivated influenza vaccine. Via MiXCR, TCRdb re-called the RT-PCR reads, giving one row per CDR3 protein. The table records approximately 680,000 distinct CDR3 sequences, less than 20% of them present only once. Sequencing used PBMCs from blood, obtained approximately 12 days after vaccination. The receptors derive from a man over 45 who received an inactivated influenza vaccine.

The rearrangement joins TRBV6-2 or TRBV6-3 to TRBJ2-3; D perhaps matches TRBD2 (6 bases). From germline, CDR1 is MNHEY and CDR2 SVGEGT. Between the trimmed V and J ends, which lost 6 bases and 5 bases, there was a span of 15 bases. There are 14 residues in the CDR3. The CDR3 is CASSPGRGRDTQYF. DNA of the CDR3: TGTGCCAGCAGCCCCGGGCGGGGCAGAGATACGCAGTATTTT.

The chain uses TRBV7-9 and TRBJ2-5; D gene unclear. Trimming cost V 7 bases and J 3 bases, with 6 bases left between them. Germline CDR1 is SEHNR and CDR2 is FQNEAQ (reference sequence). The CDR3 has 11 amino acids. The CDR3 DNA sequence: TGTGCCAGCACCCTTAAAGAGACCCAGTACTTC. Translation: CASTLKETQYF.

There are many counts of this clonotype. This chain joins TRBV11-2 and TRBJ2-5, with a tentative D call TRBD2 (5 bases). The length of the CDR3 is 13 residues. The V end was cut by 3 bases, the J end by 1 base, with 6 bases between. Germline CDR1 SGHAT, CDR2 FQNNGV. CDR3: CASSFRGQETQYF. DNA of the CDR3: TGTGCCAGCAGCTTCCGGGGCCAAGAGACCCAGTACTTC.

This chain connects TRBV7-9 to TRBJ1-2; D may be TRBD1 (6 bases). This CDR3 region has 14 residues. The V and J ends lost 5 bases and 4 bases respectively, with 14 bases between them. Germline V gene data show CDR1 as SEHNR and CDR2 as FQNEAQ (reference sequence). CDR3 bases: TGTGCCAGCAGCCCAAACAGGGACCCCTATGGCTACACCTTC. Its translation is CASSPNRDPYGYTF. Full variable domain (outside the CDR3, taken from reference TRBV7-9 and TRBJ1-2): DTGVSQNPRHKITKRGQNVTFRCDPISEHNRLYWYRQTLGQGPEFLTYFQNEAQLEKSRLLSDRFSAERPKGSFSTLEIQRTEQGDSAMYLCASSPNRDPYGYTFGSGTRLTVV.

This clonotype was counted between two and nine times. The genes are TRBV4-3 and TRBJ2-2; no reliable D call. The germline V and J ends were trimmed by 8 bases and 0 bases, with 13 bases remaining between them. The CDR3 extends over 15 amino acids. Germline CDR1 reads LGHNA; CDR2 reads YSLEER. In nucleotides, the CDR3 is TGCGCCAGCGGCGAAGGCACCGCGAACACCGGGGAGCTGTTTTTT. Encoded protein: CASGEGTANTGELFF.

The sample holds a few counts of this clonotype. The V gene is TRBV4-2, the J gene TRBJ1-2; D gene ambiguous. Germline loops: CDR1 LGHNA, CDR2 YNFKEQ. CDR3 length: 15 amino acids. V lost 1 base and J 4 bases, leaving 13 bases between the germline ends. CDR3 coding DNA: TGTGCCAGCAGCCAAGCGGTAGGGAGATCCTATGGCTACACCTTC. It yields the protein CASSQAVGRSYGYTF.